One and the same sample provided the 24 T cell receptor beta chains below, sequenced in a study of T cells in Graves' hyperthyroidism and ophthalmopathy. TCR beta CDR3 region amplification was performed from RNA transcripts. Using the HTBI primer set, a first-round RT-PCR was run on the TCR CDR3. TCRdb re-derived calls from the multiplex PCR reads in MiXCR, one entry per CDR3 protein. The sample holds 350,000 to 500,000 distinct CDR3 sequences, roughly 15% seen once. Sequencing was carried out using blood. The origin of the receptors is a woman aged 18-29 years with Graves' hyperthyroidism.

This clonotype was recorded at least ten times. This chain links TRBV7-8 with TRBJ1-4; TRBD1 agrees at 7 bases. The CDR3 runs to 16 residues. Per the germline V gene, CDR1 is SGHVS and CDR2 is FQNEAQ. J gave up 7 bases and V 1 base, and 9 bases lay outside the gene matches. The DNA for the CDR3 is TGTGCCAGCAGCTTAGGCGTGATAGGGGGCGGTGAAAAACTGTTTTTT. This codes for CASSLGVIGGGEKLFF.

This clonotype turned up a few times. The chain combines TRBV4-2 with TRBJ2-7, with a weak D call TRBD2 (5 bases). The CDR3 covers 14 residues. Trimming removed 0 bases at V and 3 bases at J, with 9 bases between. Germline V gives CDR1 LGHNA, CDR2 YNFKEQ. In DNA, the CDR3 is TGTGCCAGCAGCCAAGAGAGGGATCGCTACGAGCAGTACTTC. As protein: CASSQERDRYEQYF.

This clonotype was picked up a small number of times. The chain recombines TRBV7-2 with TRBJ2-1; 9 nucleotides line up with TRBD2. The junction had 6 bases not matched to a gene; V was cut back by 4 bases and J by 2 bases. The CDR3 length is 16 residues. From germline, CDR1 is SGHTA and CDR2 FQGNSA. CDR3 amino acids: CASSSGGGRAYNEQFF. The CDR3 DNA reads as TGTGCCAGCAGCTCGGGGGGCGGGAGGGCCTACAATGAGCAGTTCTTC.

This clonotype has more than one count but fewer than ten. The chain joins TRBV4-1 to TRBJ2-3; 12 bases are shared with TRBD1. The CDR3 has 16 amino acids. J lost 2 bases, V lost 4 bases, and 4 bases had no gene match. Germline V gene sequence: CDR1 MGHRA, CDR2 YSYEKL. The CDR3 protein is CASSLGQGAFTDTQYF. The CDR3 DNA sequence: TGCGCCAGCAGCCTGGGACAGGGGGCATTCACAGATACGCAGTATTTT.

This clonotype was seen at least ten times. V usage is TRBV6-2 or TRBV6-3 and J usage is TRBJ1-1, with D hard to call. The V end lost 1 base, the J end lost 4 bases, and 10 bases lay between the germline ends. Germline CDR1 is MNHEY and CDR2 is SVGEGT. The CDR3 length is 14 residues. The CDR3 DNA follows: TGTGCCAGCAGTTACTACTCTGGAGGCACTGAAGCTTTCTTT. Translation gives CASSYYSGGTEAFF.

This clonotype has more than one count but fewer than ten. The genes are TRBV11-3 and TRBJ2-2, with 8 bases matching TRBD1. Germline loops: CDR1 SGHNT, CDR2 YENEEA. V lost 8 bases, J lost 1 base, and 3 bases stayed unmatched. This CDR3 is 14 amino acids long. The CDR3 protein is CASAGTGNTGELFF. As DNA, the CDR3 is TGTGCCAGCGCCGGGACAGGGAACACCGGGGAGCTGTTTTTT. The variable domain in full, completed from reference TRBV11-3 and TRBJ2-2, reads EAGVVQSPRYKIIEKKQPVAFWCNPISGHNTLYWYLQNLGQGPELLIRYENEEAVDDSQLPKDRFSAERLKGVDSTLKIQPAELGDSAVYLCASAGTGNTGELFFGEGSRLTVL.

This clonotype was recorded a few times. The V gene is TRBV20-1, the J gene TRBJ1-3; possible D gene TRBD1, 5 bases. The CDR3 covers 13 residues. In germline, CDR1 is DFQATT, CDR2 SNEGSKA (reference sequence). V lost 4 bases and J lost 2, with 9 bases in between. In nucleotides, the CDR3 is TGCAGTGCTAAGGGGCGAGCTGGAAACACCATATATTTT. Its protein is CSAKGRAGNTIYF.

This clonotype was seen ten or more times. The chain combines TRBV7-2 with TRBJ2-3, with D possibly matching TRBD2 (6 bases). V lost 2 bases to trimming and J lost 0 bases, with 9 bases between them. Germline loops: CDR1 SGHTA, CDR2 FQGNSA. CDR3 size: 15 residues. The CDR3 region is CASSLRSGSTDTQYF. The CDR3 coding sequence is TGTGCCAGCAGCTTACGCAGCGGGAGCACAGATACGCAGTATTTT.

In nucleotides, the CDR3 is TGCGCCAGCAGCTTGGCCAGACCGAACACCGGGGAGCTGTTTTTT. This codes for CASSLARPNTGELFF. V is TRBV5-1 and J is TRBJ2-2, with D unclear. In germline, CDR1 is SGHRS, CDR2 YFSETQ. This CDR3 has 15 amino acids. The ends were cut back, 0 bases at V and 0 bases at J, with 6 bases in the middle.

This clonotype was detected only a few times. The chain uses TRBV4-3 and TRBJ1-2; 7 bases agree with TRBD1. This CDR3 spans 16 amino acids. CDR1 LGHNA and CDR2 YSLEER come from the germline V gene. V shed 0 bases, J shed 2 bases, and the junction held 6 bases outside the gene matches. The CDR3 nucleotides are TGCGCCAGCAGCCAAGATGGGGGGACAGAGAACTATGGCTACACCTTC. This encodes CASSQDGGTENYGYTF.

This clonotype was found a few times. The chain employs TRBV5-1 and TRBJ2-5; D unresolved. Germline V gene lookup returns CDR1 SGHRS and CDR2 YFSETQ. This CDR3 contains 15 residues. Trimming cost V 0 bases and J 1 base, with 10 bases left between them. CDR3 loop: CASSLGFTSQETQYF. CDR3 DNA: TGCGCCAGCAGCTTGGGCTTCACTTCCCAAGAGACCCAGTACTTC.

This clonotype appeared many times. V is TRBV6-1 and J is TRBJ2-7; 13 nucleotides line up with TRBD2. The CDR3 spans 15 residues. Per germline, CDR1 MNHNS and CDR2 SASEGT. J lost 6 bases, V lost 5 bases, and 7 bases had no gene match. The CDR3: CASSRGLAGLFEQYF. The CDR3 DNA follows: TGTGCCAGCAGTAGGGGACTAGCGGGGCTGTTCGAGCAGTACTTC.

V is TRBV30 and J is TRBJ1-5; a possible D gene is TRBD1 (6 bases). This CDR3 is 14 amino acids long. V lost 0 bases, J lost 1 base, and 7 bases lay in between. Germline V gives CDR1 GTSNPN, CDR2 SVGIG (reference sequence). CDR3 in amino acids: CAWSVQGSNQPQHF. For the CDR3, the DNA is TGTGCCTGGAGTGTCCAGGGGAGCAATCAGCCCCAGCATTTT. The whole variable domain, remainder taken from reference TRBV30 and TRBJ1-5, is SQTIHQWPATLVQPVGSPLSLECTVEGTSNPNLYWYRQAAGRGLQLLFYSVGIGQISSEVPQNLSASRPQDRQFILSSKKLLLSDSGFYLCAWSVQGSNQPQHFGDGTRLSIL.

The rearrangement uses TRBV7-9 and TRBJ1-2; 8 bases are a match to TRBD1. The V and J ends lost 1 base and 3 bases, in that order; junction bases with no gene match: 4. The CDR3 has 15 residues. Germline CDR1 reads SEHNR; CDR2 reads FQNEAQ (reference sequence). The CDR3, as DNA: TGTGCCAGCAGCTTAGGGCCAGGGGGCTACTATGGCTACACCTTC. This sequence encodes CASSLGPGGYYGYTF.

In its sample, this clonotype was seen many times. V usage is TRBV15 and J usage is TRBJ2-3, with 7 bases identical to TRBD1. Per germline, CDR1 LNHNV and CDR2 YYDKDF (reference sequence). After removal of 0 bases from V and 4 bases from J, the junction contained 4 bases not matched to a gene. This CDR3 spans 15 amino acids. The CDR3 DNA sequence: TGTGCCACCAGCAGAGATAGGGGGCTTGCAGATACGCAGTATTTT. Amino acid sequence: CATSRDRGLADTQYF.

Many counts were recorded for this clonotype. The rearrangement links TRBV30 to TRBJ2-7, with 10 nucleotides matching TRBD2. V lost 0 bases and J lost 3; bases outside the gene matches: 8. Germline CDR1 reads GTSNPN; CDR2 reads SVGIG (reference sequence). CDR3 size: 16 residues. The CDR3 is CAWSVHTAGGIYEQYF. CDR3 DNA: TGTGCCTGGAGTGTCCATACAGCGGGAGGGATCTACGAGCAGTACTTC. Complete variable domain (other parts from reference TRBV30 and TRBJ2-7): SQTIHQWPATLVQPVGSPLSLECTVEGTSNPNLYWYRQAAGRGLQLLFYSVGIGQISSEVPQNLSASRPQDRQFILSSKKLLLSDSGFYLCAWSVHTAGGIYEQYFGPGTRLTVT.

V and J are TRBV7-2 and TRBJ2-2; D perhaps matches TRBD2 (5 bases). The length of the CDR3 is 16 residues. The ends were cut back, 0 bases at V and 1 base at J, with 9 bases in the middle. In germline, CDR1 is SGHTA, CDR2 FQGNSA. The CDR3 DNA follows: TGTGCCAGCAGCTTAGCTTCGGGGATGAACACCGGGGAGCTGTTTTTT. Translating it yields CASSLASGMNTGELFF.

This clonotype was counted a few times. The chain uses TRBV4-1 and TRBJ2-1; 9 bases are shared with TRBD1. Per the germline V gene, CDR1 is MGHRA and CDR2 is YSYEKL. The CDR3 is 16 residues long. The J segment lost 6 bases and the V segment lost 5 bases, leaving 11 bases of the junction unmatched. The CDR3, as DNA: TGCGCCAGCAGCACCCTCGGGGACAGGGATCCCAATGAGCAGTTCTTC. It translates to CASSTLGDRDPNEQFF.

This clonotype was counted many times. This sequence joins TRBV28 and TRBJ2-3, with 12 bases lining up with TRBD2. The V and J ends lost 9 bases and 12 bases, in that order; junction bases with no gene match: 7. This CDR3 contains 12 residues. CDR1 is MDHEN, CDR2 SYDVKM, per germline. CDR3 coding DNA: TGTGCCAGTAAGACTAGCGGGAGAGATCAGTATTTT. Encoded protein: CASKTSGRDQYF.

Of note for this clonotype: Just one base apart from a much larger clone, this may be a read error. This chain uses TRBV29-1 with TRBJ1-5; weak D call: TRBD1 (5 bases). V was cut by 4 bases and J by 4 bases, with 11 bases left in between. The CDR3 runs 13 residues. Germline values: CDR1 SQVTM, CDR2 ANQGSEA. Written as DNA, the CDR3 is TGCAGCGTTGGTAGAAGGACAAATCAGCCCCAGCATTTT. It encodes CSVGRRTNQPQHF.

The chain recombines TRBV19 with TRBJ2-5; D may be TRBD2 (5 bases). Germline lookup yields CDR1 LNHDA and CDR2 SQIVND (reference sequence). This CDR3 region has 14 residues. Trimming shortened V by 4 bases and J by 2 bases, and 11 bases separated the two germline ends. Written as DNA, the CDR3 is TGTGCCAGTAGTAAAACAGCGGTTCAAGAGACCCAGTACTTC. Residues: CASSKTAVQETQYF.

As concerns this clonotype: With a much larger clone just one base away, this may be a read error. CDR3 nucleotide sequence: TGTGCCAGCAGGGATAACACCGGGGAGCTGTTTTTT. Residues: CASRDNTGELFF. This chain joins TRBV12-3 or TRBV12-4 and TRBJ2-2; D call uncertain. CDR3 size: 12 residues. V dropped 6 bases and J dropped 2 bases, with 4 bases sitting between them.

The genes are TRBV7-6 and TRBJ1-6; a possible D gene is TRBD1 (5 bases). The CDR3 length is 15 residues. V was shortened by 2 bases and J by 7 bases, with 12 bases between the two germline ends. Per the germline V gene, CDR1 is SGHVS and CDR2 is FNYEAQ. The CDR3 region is CASSLSLGGNSPLHF. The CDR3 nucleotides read TGTGCCAGCAGCTTAAGTCTTGGGGGGAATTCACCCCTCCACTTT.

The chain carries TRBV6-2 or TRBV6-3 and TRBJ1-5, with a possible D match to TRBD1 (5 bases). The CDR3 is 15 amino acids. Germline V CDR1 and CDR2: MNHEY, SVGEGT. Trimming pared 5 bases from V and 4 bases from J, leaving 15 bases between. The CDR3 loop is CASSKAGTVNQPQHF. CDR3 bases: TGTGCCAGCAGTAAAGCAGGGACGGTGAATCAGCCCCAGCATTTT.